These T cell receptor beta chains were read from a single sample in a study of PD-1 blockade in classical Hodgkin lymphoma. Profiled with immunoSEQ multiplex PCR; TCRdb holds only in-frame clones, not every one. The table shows 30,000 to 35,000 clones, with 82% occurring only once. The sequencing here drew on peripheral blood mononuclear cells (PBMCs), taken at baseline. Every receptor here comes from a human donor with classical Hodgkin lymphoma. Each CDR3 is given with its conserved first and last residue. The D gene is left open where the match is weak. Only part of the rows carry a size: once, few, many, or a class if the clone is expanded.

CDR3nt: TGTGCCAGCAGTTTGAGGAGGGCGGGGGGGCAAGAGACCCAGTACTTC; CDR3aa: CASSLRRAGGQETQYF; len: 16; d_gene: TRBD2; abundance: -; j_gene: TRBJ2-5; v_gene: TRBV27
CDR3nt: TGTGCCAGCAGTACAGGGTTGAACACTGAAGCTTTCTTT; CDR3aa: CASSTGLNTEAFF; len: 13; d_gene: -; abundance: few; j_gene: TRBJ1-1; v_gene: TRBV28
CDR3nt: TGTGCCAGCAAAAGAGAGGACTATGGCTACACCTTC; CDR3aa: CASKREDYGYTF; len: 12; d_gene: -; abundance: -; j_gene: TRBJ1-2; v_gene: TRBV6-6
CDR3nt: TGCAGCGTCGGACAGGGGGACTATGGCTACACCTTC; CDR3aa: CSVGQGDYGYTF; len: 12; d_gene: TRBD1; abundance: -; j_gene: TRBJ1-2; v_gene: TRBV29-1
CDR3nt: TGTGCCAGCAGCGTAGAGGAGTCAAACACTGAAGCTTTCTTT; CDR3aa: CASSVEESNTEAFF; len: 14; d_gene: -; abundance: few; j_gene: TRBJ1-1; v_gene: TRBV9
CDR3nt: TGTGCCAGCTCACCACCGACTAGCGGGGACGGGGATACGCAGTATTTT; CDR3aa: CASSPPTSGDGDTQYF; len: 16; d_gene: TRBD2; abundance: -; j_gene: TRBJ2-3; v_gene: TRBV18
CDR3nt: TGTGCCAGCATCGGCACAGGGGCGAGCAATGAGCAGTTCTTC; CDR3aa: CASIGTGASNEQFF; len: 14; d_gene: TRBD1; abundance: once; j_gene: TRBJ2-1; v_gene: TRBV6-5
CDR3nt: TGTGCCAGCAGCTTGGATCGGTCAGATGAAGCTTTCTTT; CDR3aa: CASSLDRSDEAFF; len: 13; d_gene: -; abundance: -; j_gene: TRBJ1-1; v_gene: TRBV5-6
CDR3nt: TGTGCCAGTAGTATAGATCACCAGGGCGATCAAGCTTTCTTT; CDR3aa: CASSIDHQGDQAFF; len: 14; d_gene: -; abundance: -; j_gene: TRBJ1-1; v_gene: TRBV19
CDR3nt: TGTGCCAGTAGTTTCCGAGCTAACTATGGCTACACCTTC; CDR3aa: CASSFRANYGYTF; len: 13; d_gene: -; abundance: -; j_gene: TRBJ1-2; v_gene: TRBV19
CDR3nt: TGTGCCATCAGTGAGGACAGGGAAGGTGAAAAACTGTTTTTT; CDR3aa: CAISEDREGEKLFF; len: 14; d_gene: TRBD1; abundance: -; j_gene: TRBJ1-4; v_gene: TRBV10-3
CDR3nt: TGTGCCAGCAGCTTAGGCCAGGGCAATCCCGAGCAGTACTTC; CDR3aa: CASSLGQGNPEQYF; len: 14; d_gene: -; abundance: -; j_gene: TRBJ2-7; v_gene: TRBV7-9
CDR3nt: TGTGCCAGCAGTGAAAGCCTAGATACGCAGTATTTT; CDR3aa: CASSESLDTQYF; len: 12; d_gene: -; abundance: once; j_gene: TRBJ2-3; v_gene: TRBV6-1
CDR3nt: TGTGCCAGCAGTTACGGACCGAACAATGAGCAGTTCTTC; CDR3aa: CASSYGPNNEQFF; len: 13; d_gene: -; abundance: -; j_gene: TRBJ2-1; v_gene: TRBV6-5
CDR3nt: TGTGCCAGCAGCTCCCGGGACCAATGGTACGAGCAGTACTTC; CDR3aa: CASSSRDQWYEQYF; len: 14; d_gene: -; abundance: -; j_gene: TRBJ2-7; v_gene: TRBV7-9
CDR3nt: TGTGCCAGCAGCAACGGGGGACTGGGCTACGAGCAGTACTTC; CDR3aa: CASSNGGLGYEQYF; len: 14; d_gene: -; abundance: -; j_gene: TRBJ2-7; v_gene: TRBV6-5
CDR3nt: TGTGCCAGCAGGGCTGGACAGGGAGGCCACGGGGAGCTGTTTTTT; CDR3aa: CASRAGQGGHGELFF; len: 15; d_gene: TRBD1; abundance: -; j_gene: TRBJ2-2; v_gene: TRBV7-9
CDR3nt: TGTGCCAGTAGTGTTGACAGAAAAGCTTTCTTT; CDR3aa: CASSVDRKAFF; len: 11; d_gene: -; abundance: -; j_gene: TRBJ1-1; v_gene: TRBV19
CDR3nt: TGTGCCACCCGACTGGGGGAGACCCAGTACTTC; CDR3aa: CATRLGETQYF; len: 11; d_gene: -; abundance: -; j_gene: TRBJ2-5; v_gene: TRBV6-4
CDR3nt: TGTGCCAGCAACCCACAGGGACTAAGCGCAGATACGCAGTATTTT; CDR3aa: CASNPQGLSADTQYF; len: 15; d_gene: -; abundance: -; j_gene: TRBJ2-3; v_gene: TRBV11-3
CDR3nt: TGTGCCAGCAGCTTAGAAAGGGAATATGGCTACACCTTC; CDR3aa: CASSLEREYGYTF; len: 13; d_gene: -; abundance: -; j_gene: TRBJ1-2; v_gene: TRBV7-2
CDR3nt: TGCGCCAGCAGCTTGGTCCCTAGCCTGGGAAATGAGCAGTTCTTC; CDR3aa: CASSLVPSLGNEQFF; len: 15; d_gene: -; abundance: -; j_gene: TRBJ2-1; v_gene: TRBV5-1
CDR3nt: TGTGCCAGCAGCTCAAGAAAGACAGGGGGCGGCTACACCTTC; CDR3aa: CASSSRKTGGGYTF; len: 14; d_gene: TRBD1; abundance: -; j_gene: TRBJ1-2; v_gene: TRBV7-3
CDR3nt: TGCGCCAGCAGCTTGGAAGGGGTTGGTACTAATGAAAAACTGTTTTTT; CDR3aa: CASSLEGVGTNEKLFF; len: 16; d_gene: -; abundance: -; j_gene: TRBJ1-4; v_gene: TRBV5-1
CDR3nt: TGTGCCAGCAGTTTCACCGGGACAGGGAATCAGCCCCAGCATTTT; CDR3aa: CASSFTGTGNQPQHF; len: 15; d_gene: TRBD1; abundance: -; j_gene: TRBJ1-5; v_gene: TRBV28
CDR3nt: TGTGCTAGCAGCTTGGGAGGGGCCCCCCAAGAGACCCAGTACTTC; CDR3aa: CASSLGGAPQETQYF; len: 15; d_gene: TRBD2; abundance: once; j_gene: TRBJ2-5; v_gene: TRBV7-7